What follows are 22 T cell receptor beta chains derived from one specimen sequenced in a study of control samples from healthy donors and cancer patients. Profiled with immunoSEQ multiplex PCR; TCRdb holds only in-frame clones, not every one. The sample comprises under 110,000 clones, around 89% of which are singletons, and about 8% rests with the top ten. The sequencing sample was made of blood. These receptors were obtained from a man aged 30-40 years in good health.

The chain joins TRBV30 to TRBJ1-2; TRBD1 aligns across 7 bases. The CDR3 contains 14 residues. From germline, CDR1 is GTSNPN and CDR2 SVGIG (reference sequence). Trimming cost V 7 bases and J 3 bases; bases outside gene matches: 11. CDR3 bases: TGTGCCTTTGGACGTAAGGGGGCCTACTATGGCTACACCTTC. Translation: CAFGRKGAYYGYTF.

This sequence joins TRBV28 and TRBJ1-5; 11 bases align to TRBD1. Trimming took 6 bases from V and 6 from J; bases not matched to a gene: 4. Looked up from germline, CDR1 is MDHEN and CDR2 is SYDVKM. The CDR3 has 14 residues. The CDR3 sequence is CASRDRGQSQPQHF. In DNA, the CDR3 is TGTGCCAGCAGGGACAGGGGGCAAAGTCAGCCCCAGCATTTT.

The chain joins TRBV7-9 to TRBJ1-1; no reliable D call. V lost 6 bases and J 0 bases, leaving 2 bases between the germline ends. Germline lookup yields CDR1 SEHNR and CDR2 FQNEAQ (reference sequence). There are 11 residues in the CDR3. The CDR3 protein is CASSMNTEAFF. The CDR3 nucleotides are TGTGCCAGCAGTATGAACACTGAAGCTTTCTTT.

The V gene is TRBV4-2, the J gene TRBJ1-2; D remains ambiguous. The CDR3 length is 14 residues. Between the trimmed V and J ends, which lost 3 bases and 4 bases, there was a span of 12 bases. Germline CDR1 LGHNA, CDR2 YNFKEQ. The CDR3 here is CASSQDLPGYGYTF. CDR3 nucleotide sequence: TGTGCCAGCAGCCAGGATCTTCCGGGCTATGGCTACACCTTC.

This clone was seen just once. The chain combines TRBV6-1 with TRBJ1-2; unclear D gene. V was cut by 6 bases and J by 0 bases, with 11 bases left in between. CDR1 and CDR2 from the germline V gene are MNHNS and SASEGT. The CDR3 loop spans 14 amino acids. The CDR3 loop is CASSRDTANYGYTF. The CDR3 DNA reads as TGTGCCAGCAGCCGCGACACTGCTAACTATGGCTACACCTTC.

This chain uses TRBV9 with TRBJ1-2, with a possible D match to TRBD1 (5 bases). The germline gives CDR1 SGDLS, CDR2 YYNGEE. Trimming took 0 bases from V and 0 from J, leaving 9 bases between them. This CDR3 is 15 amino acids long. CDR3 amino acids: CASSVGDRSNYGYTF. In DNA, the CDR3 is TGTGCCAGCAGCGTAGGAGACAGATCTAACTATGGCTACACCTTC.

The chain is built from TRBV18 and TRBJ1-2, with 8 bases identical to TRBD1. The trim removed 3 bases at V and 5 bases at J, leaving 5 bases unmatched. CDR3 size: 14 residues. CDR1 is KGHSH and CDR2 is LQKENI in the germline V gene. CDR3 region: CASSPTTGDYGYTF. The CDR3 bases are TGTGCCAGCTCACCCACGACAGGGGATTATGGCTACACCTTC. Full variable domain (missing parts from reference TRBV18 and TRBJ1-2): NAGVMQNPRHLVRRRGQEARLRCSPMKGHSHVYWYRQLPEEGLKFMVYLQKENIIDESGMPKERFSAEFPKEGPSILRIQQVVRGDSAAYFCASSPTTGDYGYTFGSGTRLTVV.

The V and J genes are TRBV2 and TRBJ2-1, with D possibly being TRBD1 or TRBD2 (5 bases each). V was clipped by 4 bases and J by 7 bases, with 14 bases between them. Germline assignment: CDR1 SNHLY and CDR2 FYNNEI. This CDR3 contains 14 residues. The CDR3 spells CASSGAGARNEQFF. The CDR3 DNA reads as TGTGCCAGCAGTGGAGCCGGGGCCAGGAATGAGCAGTTCTTC. Supplemented by reference TRBV2 and TRBJ2-1, the full variable domain reads EPEVTQTPSHQVTQMGQEVILRCVPISNHLYFYWYRQILGQKVEFLVSFYNNEISEKSEIFDDQFSVERPDGSNFTLKIRSTKLEDSAMYFCASSGAGARNEQFFGPGTRLTVL.

V and J are TRBV10-1 and TRBJ2-7, with TRBD2 matching over 7 bases. V dropped 8 bases and J dropped 2; count of bases not matched to a gene: 9. Germline CDR1 and CDR2: WNHNN and SYGVQD (reference sequence). The CDR3 is 14 amino acids. This CDR3 is CASSLSGHAYEQYF. As DNA, the CDR3 is TGCGCCAGCTCTCTTAGCGGGCATGCCTACGAGCAGTACTTC.

This chain joins TRBV7-9 and TRBJ2-1; 9 bases line up with TRBD1. The germline gives CDR1 SEHNR, CDR2 FQNEAQ (reference sequence). J was trimmed by 4 bases and V by 5 bases; bases with no gene match: 6. This CDR3 has 15 amino acids. CDR3: CASSARDRAYNEQFF. Here the CDR3 DNA reads TGTGCCAGCAGCGCTCGGGACAGGGCATACAATGAGCAGTTCTTC.

This clone has only one observation. The chain combines TRBV19 with TRBJ2-1; possible D gene TRBD2, 6 bases. Germline CDR1 is LNHDA and CDR2 is SQIVND (reference sequence). V lost 2 bases, J lost 3 bases, and 17 bases lay in between. This CDR3 has 17 residues. The DNA for the CDR3 is TGTGCCAGTAGTATAAACTCGGGAGCGGTCGGCTACAATGAGCAGTTCTTC. Protein sequence: CASSINSGAVGYNEQFF.

V and J are TRBV2 and TRBJ2-3, with D possibly TRBD2 on 6 matching bases. Germline loops: CDR1 SNHLY, CDR2 FYNNEI. Trimming took off 5 bases at V and 6 bases at J, with 18 bases between the two ends. This CDR3 has 15 residues. The DNA of the CDR3 is TGTGCCAGCAGTTTACGACTAGTGAAGGGGGATACGCAGTATTTT. This sequence encodes CASSLRLVKGDTQYF.

The rearrangement joins TRBV4-1 to TRBJ2-3, with no clear D. The CDR3 has 17 amino acids. V was shortened by 0 bases and J by 6 bases, with 19 bases between the two germline ends. The V gene's germline CDR1 is MGHRA and CDR2 YSYEKL. The CDR3 nucleotides are TGCGCCAGCAGCCAAGATGCGGACCCCCGCCGTTGGGATACGCAGTATTTT. Protein: CASSQDADPRRWDTQYF.

The rearrangement joins TRBV6-2 or TRBV6-3 to TRBJ2-7; 10 bases agree with TRBD2. Germline values: CDR1 MNHEY, CDR2 SVGEGT. This CDR3 spans 19 amino acids. J gave up 0 bases and V 5 bases, and 16 bases lay outside the gene matches. CDR3 nucleotide sequence: TGTGCCAGCAGTCCGACGCGGATGACTAGCGGGCGTCCCTCCTACGAGCAGTACTTC. Translating it yields CASSPTRMTSGRPSYEQYF.

V usage is TRBV21-1 and J usage is TRBJ2-7. TRBV21-1 is given as a pseudogene. There are 15 residues in the CDR3. The CDR3 is CASSKEGAKTYEQYV. The CDR3 coding sequence is TGTGCCAGCAGCAAAGAGGGCGCTAAAACCTACGAGCAGTACGTC.

The chain links TRBV2 to TRBJ2-6; possibly TRBD1 for D (6 bases). Trimming shortened V by 5 bases and J by 3 bases, and 11 bases separated the two germline ends. CDR1 and CDR2 from the germline V gene are SNHLY and FYNNEI. The CDR3 runs to 15 residues. The CDR3 nucleotides read TGTGCCAGCAGTTATAGGACAGATGGGGCCAACGTCCTGACTTTC. Its translation: CASSYRTDGANVLTF.

The V call is TRBV7-2, the J call TRBJ2-3, with 7 bases fitting TRBD2. Germline CDR1 is SGHTA and CDR2 is FQGNSA. The CDR3 is made up of 15 amino acids. J gave up 0 bases and V 0 bases, and 0 bases lay outside the gene matches. The CDR3 is CASSLAGLSTDTQYF. CDR3 DNA sequence: TGTGCCAGCAGCTTAGCGGGACTAAGCACAGATACGCAGTATTTT. Full variable domain (missing parts from reference TRBV7-2 and TRBJ2-3): GAGVSQSPSNKVTEKGKDVELRCDPISGHTALYWYRQSLGQGLEFLIYFQGNSAPDKSGLPSDRFSAERTGGSVSTLTIQRTQQEDSAVYLCASSLAGLSTDTQYFGPGTRLTVL.

The rearrangement uses TRBV27 and TRBJ2-3; 11 nucleotides match TRBD1. Germline CDR1 and CDR2: MNHEY and SMNVEV (reference sequence). The V segment lost 5 bases and the J segment 6 bases; nucleotides outside the gene matches: 10. The CDR3 totals 16 residues. The CDR3 region has the DNA TGTGCCAGCAGTCCAAGCCGGACAGGGGGCGCGGATACGCAGTATTTT. Translated: CASSPSRTGGADTQYF.

The J gene is TRBJ1-3, the V gene TRBV21-1. TRBV21-1 is noted as a pseudogene. The CDR3 extends over 17 amino acids. CDR3 nucleotides: TGTGCCAGCAGCAAAGGGGCCAAAGGGTACTCTGGAAACACCATATATTTT. It translates to CASSKGAKGYSGNTIYF.

The V and J genes are TRBV28 and TRBJ1-2, with D perhaps matching TRBD1 (5 bases). In germline, CDR1 is MDHEN, CDR2 SYDVKM. V lost 2 bases and J 0 bases, leaving 10 bases between the germline ends. This CDR3 region has 15 residues. CDR3 bases: TGTGCCAGCAGTTTAAGAGGACATCCTAACTATGGCTACACCTTC. Translation: CASSLRGHPNYGYTF.

The rearrangement links TRBV5-4 to TRBJ2-5; 9 bases fit TRBD2. The CDR3 totals 14 residues. Germline V CDR1 and CDR2: SGHNT, YYREEE (reference sequence). V trimming: 4 bases; J trimming: 4 bases; junction bases outside the gene matches: 5. The CDR3 DNA is TGTGCCAGCAGCAAACTTAGCGGGGGAGAGACCCAGTACTTC. Translated, it gives CASSKLSGGETQYF. Supplemented by reference TRBV5-4 and TRBJ2-5, the full variable domain reads ETGVTQSPTHLIKTRGQQVTLRCSSQSGHNTVSWYQQALGQGPQFIFQYYREEENGRGNFPPRFSGLQFPNYSSELNVNALELDDSALYLCASSKLSGGETQYFGPGTRLLVL.

The chain recombines TRBV3-1 (or the pseudogene TRBV3-2) with TRBJ1-3; D possibly corresponds to TRBD1 (5 bases). Per the germline V gene, CDR1 is LGHDT and CDR2 is YNNKEL (reference sequence). V was pared by 1 base and J by 7 bases, with 20 bases between. The CDR3 runs 17 residues. CDR3 residues: CASSQGSHGTARNTIYF. The DNA of the CDR3 is TGTGCCAGCAGCCAAGGGAGCCACGGGACTGCGCGGAACACCATATATTTT.